The rows below give T cell receptor beta chains drawn from one sample of a study of OX40 agonist ivuxolimab in advanced cancers. TCRdb's copy holds only in-frame clones and misses some; the assay was immunoSEQ multiplex PCR. Of 45,000 to 50,000 clones listed, about 89% are singletons. Sequenced here: CD4+ or CD8+ T cells sorted from blood, sampled in a trial of the OX40 agonist ivuxolimab. The receptors derive from an adult with an advanced solid tumor such as melanoma, head and neck, liver or kidney cancer. The CDR3 runs from the conserved cysteine through the conserved F or W. A D gene is named only where the DNA matches it firmly. Size tells how often a clone was seen (once, few, many) or the class of an expanded clone, and some rows leave it out.

>TRBV12-2|TRBJ2-1|.|.
TGTGCAAGTCGCTTAGATCTTGCGGGGCTAGCGGACTCCTACAATGAGCAGTTCTTC
CASRLDLAGLADSYNEQFF
>TRBV27|TRBJ1-2|TRBD1|.
TGTGCCAGCAGACCAGGACAGGGCTTGGTCTATGGCTACACCTTC
CASRPGQGLVYGYTF
>TRBV6-5|TRBJ1-1|TRBD1|.
TGTGCCAGCAGTTACTCCAGAGACAGGGGTACTGAAGCTTTCTTT
CASSYSRDRGTEAFF
>TRBV4-1|TRBJ2-7|.|.
TGCGCCAGCAGCCAAGCGCAGGGGCAGTTAGAGCAGTACTTC
CASSQAQGQLEQYF
>TRBV6-5|TRBJ1-5|.|.
TGTGCCAGCAGTTACTCGCCGGACATTCAGCCCCAGCATTTT
CASSYSPDIQPQHF
>TRBV7-8|TRBJ2-7|.|.
TGTGCCAGCAGCGGACGCCGGCCCGAGCAGTACTTC
CASSGRRPEQYF
>TRBV15|TRBJ2-5|.|.
TGTGCCACCAGCAGAGACTTACTAGCGAGGGGGCGAGAGACCCAGTACTTC
CATSRDLLARGRETQYF
>TRBV29-1|TRBJ2-7|TRBD2|.
TGCAGCGTCCAAGGACTAGCGGGAGGGCCGGACGAGCAGTACTTC
CSVQGLAGGPDEQYF
>TRBV27|TRBJ2-2|.|once
TGTGCCAGCAGTTTATACGGGGTCGGGGAGCTGTTTTTT
CASSLYGVGELFF
>TRBV27|TRBJ1-4|.|.
TGTGCCAGCAGTTCTGACCCCGGGACGAAGAGTGAAAAACTGTTTTTT
CASSSDPGTKSEKLFF
>TRBV27|TRBJ2-7|TRBD1|.
TGTGCCAGCAGTTTATTCAGGGGGTGGTACGAGCAGTACTTC
CASSLFRGWYEQYF
>TRBV4-1|TRBJ2-1|.|once
TGCGCCAGCAGCCCGTGGCGTGTCCGGACCTCCTACAATGAGCAGTTCTTC
CASSPWRVRTSYNEQFF
>TRBV18|TRBJ2-1|.|.
TGTGCCAGCTCACCCTACGGGGTAGCTGGCAATGAGCAGTTCTTC
CASSPYGVAGNEQFF
>TRBV7-3|TRBJ2-1|.|.
TGTGCCAGCAGCTTTGGGATCCGGGGCGCATTTAATGAGCAGTTCTTC
CASSFGIRGAFNEQFF
>TRBV4-2|TRBJ1-1|.|few
TGTGCCAGCAGCCAAGAGTTGCGGAACACTGAAGCTTTCTTT
CASSQELRNTEAFF
>TRBV7-9|TRBJ1-3|.|.
TGTGCCAGCAGTGGTCCCAGGGTCTCTGGAAACACCATATATTTT
CASSGPRVSGNTIYF
>TRBV2|TRBJ2-7|.|.
TGTGCCAGCAGTGATGGGCAGATTACCTACGAGCAGTACTTC
CASSDGQITYEQYF
>TRBV27|TRBJ1-1|.|.
TGTGCCAGCAGCCCCGGGGGGGGAAGTTGGGAAGCTTTCTTT
CASSPGGGSWEAFF
>TRBV19|TRBJ1-5|.|.
TGTGCCAGTAGTATAGATCTGACGACGCCCAGCAATCAGCCCCAGCATTTT
CASSIDLTTPSNQPQHF
>TRBV5-4|TRBJ2-3|.|once
TGTGCCAGCAGCCCGAAAAGGGGGGCGACAGATACGCAGTATTTT
CASSPKRGATDTQYF
>TRBV9|TRBJ1-2|.|.
TGTGCCAGCAGCGTACACCCCGATATGATGTGGTATGGCTACACCTTC
CASSVHPDMMWYGYTF
>TRBV28|TRBJ2-7|TRBD2|.
TGTGCCAGCCTGGGGGGGGTCACCTACGAGCAGTACTTC
CASLGGVTYEQYF
>TRBV28|TRBJ1-1|.|.
TGTGCCAGCAGTTTAGAGGCCACTATGAACACTGAAGCTTTCTTT
CASSLEATMNTEAFF
>TRBV7-9|TRBJ2-3|.|.
TGTGCCAGCACCCCAGGGGGCACAGATACGCAGTATTTT
CASTPGGTDTQYF